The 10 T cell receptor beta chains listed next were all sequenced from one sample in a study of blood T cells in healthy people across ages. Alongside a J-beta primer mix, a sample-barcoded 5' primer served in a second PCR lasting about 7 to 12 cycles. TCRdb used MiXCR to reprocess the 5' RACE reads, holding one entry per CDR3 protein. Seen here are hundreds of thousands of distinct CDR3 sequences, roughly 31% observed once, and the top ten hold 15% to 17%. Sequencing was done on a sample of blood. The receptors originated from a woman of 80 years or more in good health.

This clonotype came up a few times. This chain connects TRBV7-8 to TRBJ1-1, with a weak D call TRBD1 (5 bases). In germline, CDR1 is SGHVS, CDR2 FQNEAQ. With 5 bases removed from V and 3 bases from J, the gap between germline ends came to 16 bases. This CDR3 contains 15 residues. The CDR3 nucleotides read TGTGCCAGCAGCCCTCTCTTGGGCAGGGACACTGAAGCTTTCTTT. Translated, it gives CASSPLLGRDTEAFF.

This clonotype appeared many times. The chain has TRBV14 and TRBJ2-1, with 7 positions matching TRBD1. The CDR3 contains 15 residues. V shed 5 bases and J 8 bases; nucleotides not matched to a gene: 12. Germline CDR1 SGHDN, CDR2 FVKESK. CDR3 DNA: TGTGCCAGCAGCGTCATACAGGGGTTGGGTGATGAGCAGTTCTTC. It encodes CASSVIQGLGDEQFF.

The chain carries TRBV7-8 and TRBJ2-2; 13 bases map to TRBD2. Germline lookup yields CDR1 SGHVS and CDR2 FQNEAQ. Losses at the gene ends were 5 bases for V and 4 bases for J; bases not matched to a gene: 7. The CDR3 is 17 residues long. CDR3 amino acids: CASSPLAGGLATGELFF. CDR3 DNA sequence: TGTGCCAGCAGCCCACTAGCGGGGGGGCTCGCCACCGGGGAGCTGTTTTTT.

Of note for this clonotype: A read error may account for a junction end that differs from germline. The CDR3: CASSPHAANGKLFF. The DNA of the CDR3 is TGTGCCAGCAGCCCACACGCAGCGAATGGAAAACTGTTTTTT. V and J are TRBV3-1 and TRBJ1-4; D is unclear. Germline CDR1 and CDR2: LGHDT and YNNKEL (reference sequence). The CDR3 runs to 14 residues.

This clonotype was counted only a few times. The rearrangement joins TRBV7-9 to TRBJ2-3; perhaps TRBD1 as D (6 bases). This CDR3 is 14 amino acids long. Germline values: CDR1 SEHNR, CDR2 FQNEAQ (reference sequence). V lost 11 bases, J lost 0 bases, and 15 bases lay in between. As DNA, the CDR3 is TGTGCCCTGGGGGCCGGGGCTAGCACAGATACGCAGTATTTT. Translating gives CALGAGASTDTQYF.

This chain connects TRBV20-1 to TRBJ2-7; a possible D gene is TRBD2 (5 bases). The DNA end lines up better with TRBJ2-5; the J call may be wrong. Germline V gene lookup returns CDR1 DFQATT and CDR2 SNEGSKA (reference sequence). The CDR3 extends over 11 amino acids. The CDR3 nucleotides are TGCAGTGCTGTGACTAAAGAGACCCAGTACTTC. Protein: CSAVTKETQYF.

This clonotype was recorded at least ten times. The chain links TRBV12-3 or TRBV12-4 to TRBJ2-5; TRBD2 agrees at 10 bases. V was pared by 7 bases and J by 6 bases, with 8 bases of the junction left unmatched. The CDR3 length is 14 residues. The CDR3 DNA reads TGTGCCAGCACTTCTTCTAGCGGGGGTCAGACCCAGTACTTC. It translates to CASTSSSGGQTQYF.

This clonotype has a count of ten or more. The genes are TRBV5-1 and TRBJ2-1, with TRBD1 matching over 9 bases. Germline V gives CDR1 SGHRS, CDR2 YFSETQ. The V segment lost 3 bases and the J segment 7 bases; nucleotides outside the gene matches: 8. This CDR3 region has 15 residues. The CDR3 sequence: CASSSTGGGRNEQFF. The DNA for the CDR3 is TGCGCCAGCAGCTCGACAGGGGGGGGTCGGAATGAGCAGTTCTTC.

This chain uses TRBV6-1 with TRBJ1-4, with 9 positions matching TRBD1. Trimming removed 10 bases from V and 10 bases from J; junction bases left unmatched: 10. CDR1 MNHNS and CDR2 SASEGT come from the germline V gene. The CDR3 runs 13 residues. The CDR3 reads CATSRDRAGKLFF. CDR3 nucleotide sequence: TGTGCCACCTCTAGGGACAGGGCCGGAAAACTGTTTTTT.

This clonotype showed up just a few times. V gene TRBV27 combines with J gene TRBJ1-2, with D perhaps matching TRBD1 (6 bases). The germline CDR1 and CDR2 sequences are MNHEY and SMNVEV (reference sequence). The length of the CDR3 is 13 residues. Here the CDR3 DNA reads TGTGCTGGCAGTTACAGGGAAGGGTATGGCTACACCTTC. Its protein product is CAGSYREGYGYTF.